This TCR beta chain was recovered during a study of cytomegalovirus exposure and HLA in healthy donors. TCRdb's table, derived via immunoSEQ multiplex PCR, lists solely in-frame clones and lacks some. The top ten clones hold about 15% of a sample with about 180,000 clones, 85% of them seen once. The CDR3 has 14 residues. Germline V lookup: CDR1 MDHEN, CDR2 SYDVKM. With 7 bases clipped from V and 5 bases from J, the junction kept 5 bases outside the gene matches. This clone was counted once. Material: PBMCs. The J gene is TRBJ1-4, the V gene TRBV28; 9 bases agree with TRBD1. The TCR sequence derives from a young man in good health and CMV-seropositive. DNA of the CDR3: TGTGCCAGCACCTCCGGACAGGGGAATGAAAAACTGTTTTTT. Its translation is CASTSGQGNEKLFF.